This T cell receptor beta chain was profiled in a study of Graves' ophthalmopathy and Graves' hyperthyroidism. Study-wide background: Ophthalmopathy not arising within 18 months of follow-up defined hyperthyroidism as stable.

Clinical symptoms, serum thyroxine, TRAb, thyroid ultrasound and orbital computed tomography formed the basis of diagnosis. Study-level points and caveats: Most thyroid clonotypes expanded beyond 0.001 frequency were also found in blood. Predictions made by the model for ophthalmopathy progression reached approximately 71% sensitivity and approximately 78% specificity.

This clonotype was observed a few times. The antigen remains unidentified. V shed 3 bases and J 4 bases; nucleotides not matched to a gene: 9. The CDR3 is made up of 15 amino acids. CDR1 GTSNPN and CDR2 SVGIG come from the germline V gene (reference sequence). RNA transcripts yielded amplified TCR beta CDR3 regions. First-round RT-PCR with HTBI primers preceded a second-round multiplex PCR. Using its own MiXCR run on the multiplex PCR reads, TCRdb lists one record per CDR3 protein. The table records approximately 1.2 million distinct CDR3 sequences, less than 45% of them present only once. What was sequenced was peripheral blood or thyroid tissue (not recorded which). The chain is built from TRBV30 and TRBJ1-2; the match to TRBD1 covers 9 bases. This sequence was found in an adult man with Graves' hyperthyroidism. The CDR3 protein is CAWRETTGGGYGYTF. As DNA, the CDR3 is TGTGCCTGGAGGGAAACGACAGGGGGGGGCTATGGCTACACCTTC.